Listed here are 27 T cell receptor beta chains from one sample, sequenced in a study of lymphopenia after photon versus proton radiotherapy. Measured with immunoSEQ multiplex PCR; TCRdb has only the in-frame clones, and not every one. The data show more than 25,000 clones, more than 75% seen once. The sequencing used peripheral blood, collected from a patient treated with proton-based radiotherapy. These receptor sequences come from a woman in her sixties or seventies with cholangiocarcinoma. Some clones in this sample may be carry-over from other donors' samples.

The chain joins TRBV11-3 to TRBJ2-1; the D gene could be TRBD1 or TRBD2 (6 bases each). The CDR3 contains 15 residues. The germline gives CDR1 SGHNT, CDR2 YENEEA. Trimming took off 4 bases at V and 3 bases at J, with 13 bases between the two ends. CDR3 sequence: CASSSAGGGYNEQFF. The CDR3 bases are TGTGCCAGCAGCTCCGCCGGGGGCGGCTACAATGAGCAGTTCTTC.

V usage is TRBV6-5 and J usage is TRBJ1-2, with D possibly TRBD1 on 6 matching bases. Germline CDR1 reads MNHEY; CDR2 reads SVGAGI. Trimming shortened V by 4 bases and J by 2 bases, and 14 bases separated the two germline ends. The CDR3 contains 15 residues. The CDR3 nucleotides are TGTGCCAGCAGTTGGACGGGACACAGGAACTATGGCTACACCTTC. Its translation: CASSWTGHRNYGYTF.

The chain has TRBV27 and TRBJ2-7; TRBD1 agrees at 8 bases. The length of the CDR3 is 13 residues. Unmatched junction bases numbered 4, after V lost 5 bases and J lost 4 bases. Germline V lookup: CDR1 MNHEY, CDR2 SMNVEV (reference sequence). The CDR3 DNA reads as TGTGCCAGCAGTAGGACAGGGCGGTACGAGCAGTACTTC. Protein sequence: CASSRTGRYEQYF.

This clone appeared once. This chain links TRBV7-8 with TRBJ2-7, with D perhaps given as TRBD1 or TRBD2 (5 bases each). The CDR3 covers 15 residues. Germline V gene lookup returns CDR1 SGHVS and CDR2 FQNEAQ. Trimming cost V 2 bases and J 2 bases, with 13 bases left between them. DNA for the CDR3: TGTGCCAGCAGCTTAAGTGGGACGGGACCCTACGAGCAGTACTTC. Amino acids: CASSLSGTGPYEQYF. Based on the CDR3 plus reference TRBV7-8 and TRBJ2-7, the full variable domain is GAGVSQSPRYKVAKRGQDVALRCDPISGHVSLFWYQQALGQGPEFLTYFQNEAQLDKSGLPSDRFFAERPEGSVSTLKIQRTQQEDSAVYLCASSLSGTGPYEQYFGPGTRLTVT.

This clone has just one count. This chain joins TRBV7-2 and TRBJ2-1, with D hard to call. This CDR3 region has 14 residues. Germline V gives CDR1 SGHTA, CDR2 FQGNSA. V dropped 5 bases and J dropped 15 bases, with 23 bases sitting between them. The CDR3 DNA is TGTGCCAGCAGCCCCGAAGGGTTTAGTCGGTATCTGTTCTTC. Translated, it gives CASSPEGFSRYLFF.

The chain combines TRBV6-5 with TRBJ1-2, with 7 bases aligning to TRBD1. The CDR3 extends over 15 amino acids. V was pared by 6 bases and J by 0 bases, with 7 bases of the junction left unmatched. Germline assignment: CDR1 MNHEY and CDR2 SVGAGI. The CDR3, as DNA: TGTGCCAGCAGCAACGAGGGGGCCCCTAACTATGGCTACACCTTC. Protein product: CASSNEGAPNYGYTF.

V and J are TRBV2 and TRBJ2-3; a weak D match, TRBD1 (6 bases). V lost 6 bases to trimming and J lost 6 bases, with 22 bases between them. Germline assignment: CDR1 SNHLY and CDR2 FYNNEI. The CDR3 is made up of 16 amino acids. The CDR3 coding sequence is TGTGCCAGCAGATACAGGGTTCCGGGTGATGCGGATACGCAGTATTTT. This translates into CASRYRVPGDADTQYF. The full variable domain, its missing parts supplied by reference TRBV2 and TRBJ2-3, is EPEVTQTPSHQVTQMGQEVILRCVPISNHLYFYWYRQILGQKVEFLVSFYNNEISEKSEIFDDQFSVERPDGSNFTLKIRSTKLEDSAMYFCASRYRVPGDADTQYFGPGTRLTVL.

This chain joins TRBV6-6 and TRBJ2-7; a possible D gene is TRBD1 (5 bases). The CDR3 runs to 11 residues. Germline V lookup: CDR1 MNHNY, CDR2 SVGAGI (reference sequence). The ends were cut back, 11 bases at V and 3 bases at J, with 11 bases in the middle. CDR3 nucleotide sequence: TGTGCCGGGGCCTCCCTCTACGAGCAGTACTTC. Protein sequence: CAGASLYEQYF.

The chain recombines TRBV5-1 with TRBJ2-5; D not resolved. CDR3 length equals 14 residues. The ends were cut back, 4 bases at V and 2 bases at J, with 12 bases in the middle. Germline V gives CDR1 SGHRS, CDR2 YFSETQ. CDR3 in DNA: TGCGCCAGCAGCCAGAGACCGCGACAAGAGACCCAGTACTTC. Translated, it gives CASSQRPRQETQYF.

CDR3 coding DNA: TGTGCCAGCAGTACCCGAGGGGGCCTGTCCTACGAGCAGTACTTC. Residues: CASSTRGGLSYEQYF. This chain links TRBV7-8 with TRBJ2-7; 7 positions agree with TRBD1. Germline V gene sequence: CDR1 SGHVS, CDR2 FQNEAQ. This CDR3 comprises 15 residues. Trimming cost V 6 bases and J 1 base; bases outside gene matches: 9.

A few counts support this clone. The identical CDR3 is also encoded by other nucleotide sequences in the sample. The J gene is TRBJ2-7, the V gene TRBV7-6; no reliable D call. V lost 5 bases and J 3 bases, leaving 11 bases between the germline ends. The CDR3 has 13 amino acids. Germline loops: CDR1 SGHVS, CDR2 FNYEAQ. The CDR3: CASSLGPNYEQYF. CDR3 in DNA: TGTGCCAGCAGCCTTGGACCCAACTACGAGCAGTACTTC.

The rearrangement uses TRBV14 and TRBJ2-2, with 15 bases fitting TRBD2. Losses at the gene ends were 4 bases for V and 4 bases for J; bases not matched to a gene: 4. Germline CDR1 SGHDN, CDR2 FVKESK. CDR3 length: 17 residues. CDR3 sequence reads: CASSRGTSGRSTGELFF. CDR3 nucleotides: TGTGCCAGCAGCCGTGGGACTAGCGGGAGGAGCACCGGGGAGCTGTTTTTT.

The chain uses TRBV6-4 and TRBJ2-3; unclear D gene. CDR1 is MRHNA, CDR2 SNTAGT, per germline. V lost 6 bases, J lost 0 bases, and 13 bases lay in between. This CDR3 is 15 amino acids long. CDR3 protein: CASRPQEHSTDTQYF. The CDR3 DNA follows: TGTGCCAGCAGGCCTCAGGAGCATAGCACAGATACGCAGTATTTT.

The V call is TRBV5-1, the J call TRBJ2-2; D is ambiguous. V was pared by 2 bases and J by 2 bases, with 4 bases between. Per the germline V gene, CDR1 is SGHRS and CDR2 is YFSETQ. This CDR3 has 13 residues. In DNA, the CDR3 is TGCGCCAGCAGCTTAGGCAACACCGGGGAGCTGTTTTTT. This sequence encodes CASSLGNTGELFF.

The CDR3, as DNA: TGTGCCAGCACCTCTCTTGGAGTCTCTGGAAACACCATATATTTT. It translates to CASTSLGVSGNTIYF. This chain connects TRBV6-6 to TRBJ1-3, with D hard to call. Germline V gives CDR1 MNHNY, CDR2 SVGAGI (reference sequence). V lost 7 bases and J lost 0, with 13 bases in between. The CDR3 extends over 15 amino acids.

The rearrangement uses TRBV19 and TRBJ2-5, with D perhaps matching TRBD1 (6 bases). The CDR3 runs 13 residues. The V end was cut by 6 bases, the J end by 5 bases, with 13 bases between. CDR1 and CDR2 (germline): LNHDA, SQIVND (reference sequence). CDR3 nucleotides: TGTGCCAGTAGACAGGGCTTATTGGAGACCCAGTACTTC. Protein product: CASRQGLLETQYF. Together with reference TRBV19 and TRBJ2-5, the CDR3 gives the full variable domain: DGGITQSPKYLFRKEGQNVTLSCEQNLNHDAMYWYRQDPGQGLRLIYYSQIVNDFQKGDIAEGYSVSREKKESFPLTVTSAQKNPTAFYLCASRQGLLETQYFGPGTRLLVL.

This chain uses TRBV5-1 with TRBJ2-7; 14 positions match TRBD2. Unmatched junction bases numbered 6, after V lost 3 bases and J lost 7 bases. CDR3 length: 15 residues. Germline V gene data show CDR1 as SGHRS and CDR2 as YFSETQ. Written as DNA, the CDR3 is TGCGCCAGCAGCTGGACTAGCGGGGGGTTGGAGGAGCAGTACTTC. Translation gives CASSWTSGGLEEQYF.

V and J are TRBV7-9 and TRBJ2-1, with D possibly being TRBD1 (6 bases). V lost 4 bases and J 4 bases, leaving 11 bases between the germline ends. CDR3 length: 14 amino acids. Germline CDR1 SEHNR, CDR2 FQNEAQ (reference sequence). CDR3 in amino acids: CASSSKTGYNEQFF. For the CDR3, the DNA is TGTGCCAGCAGCTCGAAGACAGGTTACAATGAGCAGTTCTTC.

The gene calls are TRBV11-3 and TRBJ2-1; the D gene is possibly TRBD1 (5 bases). The CDR3 is 17 residues long. V was clipped by 0 bases and J by 2 bases, with 14 bases between them. Germline V gives CDR1 SGHNT, CDR2 YENEEA. DNA for the CDR3: TGTGCCAGCAGCTTAGATCAGGGAAGGGGCACCTACAATGAGCAGTTCTTC. This gives the protein CASSLDQGRGTYNEQFF.

The J gene is TRBJ1-5, the V gene TRBV5-6, with unresolved D. V shed 0 bases and J shed 4 bases, with 2 bases lying between them. Germline CDR1 reads SGHDT; CDR2 reads YYEEEE. The CDR3 totals 12 residues. The CDR3 region is CASSLVNQPQHF. CDR3 nucleotides: TGTGCCAGCAGCTTGGTTAATCAGCCCCAGCATTTT.

Concerning this clone itself: An end of the junction does not agree with germline; a read error may underlie this. The V and J genes are TRBV27 and TRBJ2-5, with D uncertain. CDR1 is MNHEY, CDR2 SMNVEV, per germline (reference sequence). The CDR3 is made up of 13 amino acids. This CDR3 is CASSLSTQETQYF. The DNA for the CDR3 is TGTGCCAGCAGTCTATCCACTCAAGAGACCCAGTACTTC.

The rearrangement joins TRBV27 to TRBJ2-4; possibly TRBD1 for D (5 bases). Germline V gene lookup returns CDR1 MNHEY and CDR2 SMNVEV (reference sequence). This CDR3 has 15 amino acids. Deletions cut 2 bases from V and 2 bases from J, with 10 bases between. The CDR3 nucleotides read TGTGCCAGCAGTTTACAGGGTACGACCAAAAACATTCAGTACTTC. It specifies CASSLQGTTKNIQYF.

The V gene is TRBV27, the J gene TRBJ1-3; no definite D call. Trimming pared 6 bases from V and 4 bases from J, leaving 4 bases between. The germline CDR1 and CDR2 sequences are MNHEY and SMNVEV (reference sequence). The CDR3 runs to 11 residues. The chain's CDR3 is CASSRGNTIYF. DNA for the CDR3: TGTGCCAGCAGCCGAGGAAACACCATATATTTT.

In its sample, this clone was seen once. V usage is TRBV5-4 and J usage is TRBJ2-2; D might be TRBD1 (6 bases). The CDR3 loop spans 17 amino acids. Between the trimmed V and J ends, which lost 0 bases and 3 bases, there was a span of 15 bases. Germline values: CDR1 SGHNT, CDR2 YYREEE (reference sequence). CDR3 sequence (DNA): TGTGCCAGCAGCTTGGGAGGGGGATCGGGATACACCGGGGAGCTGTTTTTT. Encoded protein: CASSLGGGSGYTGELFF.

This rearrangement joins TRBV7-9 to TRBJ1-6; 10 bases align to TRBD1. The CDR3 loop spans 17 amino acids. The germline V gene has CDR1 SEHNR and CDR2 FQNEAQ (reference sequence). V lost 3 bases and J lost 3; bases outside the gene matches: 5. CDR3 coding DNA: TGTGCCAGCAGCTTTTCAAGGACAGGGGGCTATAATTCACCCCTCCACTTT. Amino acid sequence: CASSFSRTGGYNSPLHF.

The V call is TRBV28, the J call TRBJ2-1; tentatively, D is TRBD1 or TRBD2 (5 bases each). Germline CDR1 is MDHEN and CDR2 is SYDVKM. This CDR3 is built from 13 residues. V was cut by 8 bases and J by 0 bases, with 8 bases left in between. The DNA for the CDR3 is TGTGCCAGCCTGGGACCCTCCTACAATGAGCAGTTCTTC. This sequence encodes CASLGPSYNEQFF.

The chain carries TRBV9 and TRBJ1-6, with 8 bases aligning to TRBD1. CDR1 and CDR2 (germline): SGDLS, YYNGEE. The CDR3 is 15 residues long. The J segment lost 8 bases and the V segment lost 4 bases, leaving 8 bases of the junction unmatched. CDR3 coding DNA: TGTGCCAGCAGCCTGGGGACAGGAGGCGATTCACCCCTCCACTTT. It yields the protein CASSLGTGGDSPLHF.